Below, 9 T cell receptor beta chains from the same sample are listed, as sequenced in a study of blood T cell repertoires in COVID-19. Generated by immunoSEQ multiplex PCR, the TCRdb table keeps only in-frame clones and is missing some. Of a few hundred thousand clones in the sample, around 89% were seen once. The specimen was PBMCs or T cells enriched from blood (not recorded which). The receptors originated from a woman aged 40 to 50 who had recovered from COVID-19.

The rearrangement uses TRBV10-1 and TRBJ2-7, with 12 bases lining up with TRBD1. The trim removed 3 bases at V and 5 bases at J, leaving 5 bases unmatched. The CDR3 totals 15 residues. The V gene's germline CDR1 is WNHNN and CDR2 SYGVQD (reference sequence). DNA of the CDR3: TGCGCCAGCAGTGATCGCGGGACAGGGGGCGACGAGCAGTACTTC. This translates into CASSDRGTGGDEQYF.

The V call is TRBV7-2, the J call TRBJ2-4, with 10 bases that match TRBD2. The germline V gene encodes CDR1 SGHTA and CDR2 FQGNSA. The CDR3 covers 15 residues. J gave up 7 bases and V 2 bases, and 5 bases lay outside the gene matches. CDR3 in amino acids: CASSLQLAGVNIQYF. CDR3 nucleotide sequence: TGTGCCAGCAGCTTACAGCTAGCGGGAGTGAACATTCAGTACTTC.

The chain is built from TRBV30 and TRBJ2-7; 9 positions match TRBD1. The germline V gene has CDR1 GTSNPN and CDR2 SVGIG (reference sequence). The length of the CDR3 is 13 residues. With 3 bases clipped from V and 2 bases from J, the junction kept 2 bases outside the gene matches. This CDR3 is CAWRNRGPYEQYF. Here the CDR3 DNA reads TGTGCCTGGAGGAACAGGGGGCCCTACGAGCAGTACTTC.

V usage is TRBV21-1 and J usage is TRBJ2-3; the table assigns TRBD1, which was not confirmed against the DNA. TRBV21-1 is described as a pseudogene. The CDR3 is 20 amino acids. This CDR3 is CASSKRGLVSRPQSTDTQYF. CDR3 DNA: TGTGCCAGCAGCAAAAGGGGTCTCGTGTCGCGGCCACAGAGCACAGATACGCAGTATTTT.

The rearrangement uses TRBV7-2 and TRBJ2-1; 7 bases map to TRBD2. V lost 0 bases to trimming and J lost 4 bases; unmatched junction nucleotides: 3. The CDR3 covers 15 residues. Germline lookup yields CDR1 SGHTA and CDR2 FQGNSA. The CDR3 nucleotides read TGTGCCAGCAGCTTAGCGGGAGGGAATTACAATGAGCAGTTCTTC. This codes for CASSLAGGNYNEQFF.

The rearrangement joins TRBV6-5 to TRBJ1-1; perhaps TRBD1 as D (5 bases). This CDR3 comprises 15 residues. The V end was cut by 0 bases, the J end by 4 bases, with 12 bases between. Germline V gene data show CDR1 as MNHEY and CDR2 as SVGAGI. The CDR3 nucleotides read TGTGCCAGCAGTTACTCGATAACCGGGGGCACTGAAGCTTTCTTT. Translating it yields CASSYSITGGTEAFF.

The DNA for the CDR3 is TGTGCCAGCAGCTTACGACCGGGCGAAGGGGACATTCAGTACTTC. Translating gives CASSLRPGEGDIQYF. The rearrangement links TRBV7-2 to TRBJ2-4; D possibly corresponds to TRBD1 (5 bases). This CDR3 is 15 amino acids long. Germline loops: CDR1 SGHTA, CDR2 FQGNSA. Trimming took 2 bases from V and 8 from J, leaving 16 bases between them.

This clone is a singleton in its sample. The genes are TRBV27 and TRBJ2-7, with 8 bases fitting TRBD2. CDR3 length: 15 residues. The trim removed 4 bases at V and 2 bases at J, leaving 7 bases unmatched. In germline, CDR1 is MNHEY, CDR2 SMNVEV (reference sequence). CDR3 nucleotides: TGTGCCAGCAGTTCGTTCAACGGGAGGGCCTACGAGCAGTACTTC. Translating it yields CASSSFNGRAYEQYF.

The chain has TRBV10-1 and TRBJ2-2, with 8 bases fitting TRBD2. From germline, CDR1 is WNHNN and CDR2 SYGVQD (reference sequence). V was clipped by 10 bases and J by 5 bases; unmatched bases: 9. The CDR3 runs 14 residues. The CDR3 reads CATKDRGRTGELFF. The CDR3 DNA sequence: TGCGCCACGAAAGACCGCGGGAGGACCGGGGAGCTGTTTTTT.